Shown below are 16 T cell receptor beta chains from a single sample sequenced in a study of T-cell reconstitution after alpha-beta-depleted transplantation in children (dated by TCRdb to the mid-2010s). Library generation was performed with PCR. Sequenced on an Illumina HiSeq 2500. TCR libraries were prepared with molecular barcoding, using unique molecular identifiers to normalize TCRbeta repertoire quantification. TCRdb ran its own pipeline on the public reads, namely fastp trimming at Q25 and MiXCR clone calling, and kept in-frame beta chains. Identical CDR3 proteins give one entry, which carries the most common genes and DNA. The sample records 450,000 to 600,000 distinct CDR3 sequences, roughly 13% of which are singletons. The leading ten clones occupy 2% to 2.5% of the sample. The sample's treatment or condition label, decoded: allogeneic hematopoietic cell transplantation with graft depleted of TCRalphabeta T cells and CD19 B cells.

The sequencing here drew on PBMCs, mostly from graft donor cells, taken 360 days after TCRalphabeta/CD19-depleted stem cell transplant. These receptors all come from a male patient younger than 18 who had a stem cell transplant for acute myeloid leukemia, so the T cells may come from the graft donor.

This clonotype has ten or more counts. The chain uses TRBV29-1 and TRBJ2-2; D gene ambiguous. The germline gives CDR1 SQVTM, CDR2 ANQGSEA. CDR3 length: 13 residues. Trimming took off 4 bases at V and 2 bases at J, with 8 bases between the two ends. DNA of the CDR3: TGCAGCGTTGGAACGGTAAACACCGGGGAGCTGTTTTTT. Protein sequence: CSVGTVNTGELFF.

This clonotype occurred many times. This chain connects TRBV6-5 to TRBJ2-7; D gene unclear. Trimming left V 4 bases short and J 1 base short, with 11 bases between. This CDR3 has 14 amino acids. Germline CDR1 and CDR2: MNHEY and SVGAGI. In DNA, the CDR3 is TGTGCCAGCAGTTCCCAGACACATTCCTACGAGCAGTACTTC. This encodes CASSSQTHSYEQYF.

This clonotype was counted many times. The CDR3 DNA reads TGTGCCAGCAGCTTAGTCGACTACAATGAGCAGTTCTTC. This sequence encodes CASSLVDYNEQFF. The chain joins TRBV7-3 to TRBJ2-1; unclear D gene. CDR1 and CDR2 from the germline V gene are SGHTA and FQGTGA. There are 13 residues in the CDR3. Trimming removed 2 bases at V and 3 bases at J, with 5 bases between. The complete variable domain, with remaining parts taken from reference TRBV7-3 and TRBJ2-1, reads GAGVSQTPSNKVTEKGKYVELRCDPISGHTALYWYRQSLGQGPEFLIYFQGTGAADDSGLPNDRFFAVRPEGSVSTLKIQRTERGDSAVYLCASSLVDYNEQFFGPGTRLTVL.

A word on this clonotype: Possible read error: a much larger clone is one base away. The V and J genes are TRBV2 and TRBJ2-7, with 7 nucleotides matching TRBD1. This CDR3 has 11 amino acids. Germline V gene lookup returns CDR1 SNHLY and CDR2 FYNNEI. Losses at the gene ends were 10 bases for V and 3 bases for J; bases not matched to a gene: 3. This CDR3 is CATGTDYEQYF. In nucleotides, the CDR3 is TGTGCCACCGGGACAGACTACGAGCAGTACTTC.

This clonotype was picked up many times. The chain's CDR3 is CALSRDENTEAFF. CDR3 coding DNA: TGTGCCCTCTCACGAGACGAGAACACTGAAGCTTTCTTT. V and J are TRBV6-2 or TRBV6-3 and TRBJ1-1; D is ambiguous. CDR3 size: 13 residues. CDR1 and CDR2 from the germline V gene are MNHEY and SVGEGT. Trimming left V 11 bases short and J 1 base short, with 14 bases between.

Turning to this clonotype: One end of the junction varies from germline; a read error may be responsible. The DNA of the CDR3 is TGTGCCACCGTCACCCGGGATTCCTACATTGAGCAGTTCTTC. This codes for CATVTRDSYIEQFF. The chain links TRBV12-3 or TRBV12-4 to TRBJ2-1; D might be TRBD2 (5 bases). CDR3 length equals 14 residues.

This clonotype has more than one count but fewer than ten. The chain joins TRBV6-1 to TRBJ1-5; no reliable D call. The CDR3 spans 16 residues. The V gene's germline CDR1 is MNHNS and CDR2 SASEGT. V lost 8 bases, J lost 0 bases, and 17 bases lay in between. The DNA of the CDR3 is TGTGCCAGCGAGATAACACTTCCTAATAGCAATCAGCCCCAGCATTTT. Its translation is CASEITLPNSNQPQHF.

This clonotype was detected ten times or more. The rearrangement joins TRBV7-9 to TRBJ2-7, with D uncertain. Germline CDR1 SEHNR, CDR2 FQNEAQ (reference sequence). The CDR3 has 12 residues. V was clipped by 6 bases and J by 6 bases, with 12 bases between them. As DNA, the CDR3 is TGTGCCAGCAGGGCTCCGGTGGGCGAGCAGTACTTC. Protein product: CASRAPVGEQYF.

This clonotype has just a few counts. The chain joins TRBV10-3 to TRBJ2-7, with D uncertain. The CDR3 has 12 amino acids. V lost 4 bases to trimming and J lost 3 bases, with 7 bases between them. Germline CDR1 and CDR2: ENHRY and SYGVKD. CDR3 DNA: TGTGCCATCAGTGGGGCCTACTACGAGCAGTACTTC. Translating it yields CAISGAYYEQYF.

This clonotype was counted many times. The chain employs TRBV29-1 and TRBJ2-1, with 8 bases matching TRBD1. The V segment lost 4 bases and the J segment 6 bases; nucleotides outside the gene matches: 11. CDR1 is SQVTM and CDR2 is ANQGSEA in the germline V gene. The length of the CDR3 is 15 residues. The CDR3 reads CSVGGTGQGGNEQFF. The CDR3 DNA follows: TGCAGCGTTGGTGGGACAGGACAGGGAGGCAATGAGCAGTTCTTC.

In its sample, this clonotype was seen a few times. The rearrangement uses TRBV20-1 and TRBJ2-3, with D tentatively TRBD1 (6 bases). V was cut by 2 bases and J by 1 base, with 13 bases left in between. The CDR3 consists of 15 residues. Germline values: CDR1 DFQATT, CDR2 SNEGSKA (reference sequence). CDR3 sequence: CSARPDSPRTDTQYF. CDR3 DNA sequence: TGCAGTGCTAGACCGGACAGTCCCCGCACAGATACGCAGTATTTT.

The chain has TRBV13 and TRBJ2-7; TRBD1 might be the D (6 bases). V was shortened by 4 bases and J by 3 bases, with 16 bases between the two germline ends. Germline V gene lookup returns CDR1 PRHDT and CDR2 FYEKMQ (reference sequence). The CDR3 spans 15 residues. CDR3: CASSSTGTRFYEQYF. The DNA for the CDR3 is TGTGCCAGCAGCTCTACCGGGACACGGTTCTACGAGCAGTACTTC. Combining the CDR3 with reference TRBV13 and TRBJ2-7 gives the whole variable domain AAGVIQSPRHLIKEKRETATLKCYPIPRHDTVYWYQQGPGQDPQFLISFYEKMQSDKGSIPDRFSAQQFSDYHSELNMSSLELGDSALYFCASSSTGTRFYEQYFGPGTRLTVT.

This clonotype was found a few times. The rearrangement uses TRBV7-2 and TRBJ2-5; 8 bases agree with TRBD2. J lost 5 bases, V lost 4 bases, and 12 bases had no gene match. Germline CDR1 reads SGHTA; CDR2 reads FQGNSA. CDR3 length: 16 residues. DNA for the CDR3: TGTGCCAGCAGCTCTTGGCGGGAGGCCGGAGATGAGACCCAGTACTTC. Translated, it gives CASSSWREAGDETQYF.

This clonotype was seen many times. V usage is TRBV12-3 or TRBV12-4 and J usage is TRBJ1-1; a possible D gene is TRBD1 (6 bases). Trimming shortened V by 5 bases and J by 2 bases, and 12 bases separated the two germline ends. The CDR3 is made up of 14 amino acids. The DNA of the CDR3 is TGTGCCAGCAGTCTCCCCGGGACAAACACTGAAGCTTTCTTT. It translates to CASSLPGTNTEAFF.

CDR3 coding DNA: TGCAGTGCTCCTAAGCTCACTAGCGGATATAGCACAGATACGCAGTATTTT. Encoded protein: CSAPKLTSGYSTDTQYF. This chain joins TRBV20-1 and TRBJ2-3, with 8 bases aligning to TRBD2. This CDR3 comprises 17 residues. The germline V gene encodes CDR1 DFQATT and CDR2 SNEGSKA (reference sequence). Unmatched junction bases numbered 13, after V lost 5 bases and J lost 0 bases.

The rearrangement links TRBV7-6 to TRBJ2-3, with D unresolved. Germline-derived CDR1 and CDR2 are SGHVS and FNYEAQ. The CDR3 runs to 16 residues. The V end was cut by 5 bases, the J end by 0 bases, with 15 bases between. CDR3 in amino acids: CASSPEYLTSTDTQYF. The CDR3 DNA reads as TGTGCCAGCAGCCCTGAGTACCTAACTAGCACAGATACGCAGTATTTT.